This TCR beta chain was profiled in a study of blood T cell repertoires in COVID-19. Repertoires were generated with immunoSEQ multiplex PCR, while TCRdb's copy carries only in-frame clones and drops some. The top ten clones hold around 6% of a sample with roughly 200,000 clones, more than 75% of them seen once. CDR1 and CDR2 (germline): SQVTM, ANQGSEA. Deletions cut 3 bases from V and 7 bases from J, with 13 bases between. The CDR3 covers 13 residues. This chain uses TRBV29-1 with TRBJ2-1; the D gene is possibly TRBD2 (5 bases). The clonotype originates from a man in his forties or fifties with acute COVID-19. Sequenced input: PBMCs or T cells enriched from blood (not recorded which). CDR3 loop: CSVDRGTENEQFF. In DNA form, the CDR3 reads TGCAGCGTTGATCGGGGTACGGAGAATGAGCAGTTCTTC.